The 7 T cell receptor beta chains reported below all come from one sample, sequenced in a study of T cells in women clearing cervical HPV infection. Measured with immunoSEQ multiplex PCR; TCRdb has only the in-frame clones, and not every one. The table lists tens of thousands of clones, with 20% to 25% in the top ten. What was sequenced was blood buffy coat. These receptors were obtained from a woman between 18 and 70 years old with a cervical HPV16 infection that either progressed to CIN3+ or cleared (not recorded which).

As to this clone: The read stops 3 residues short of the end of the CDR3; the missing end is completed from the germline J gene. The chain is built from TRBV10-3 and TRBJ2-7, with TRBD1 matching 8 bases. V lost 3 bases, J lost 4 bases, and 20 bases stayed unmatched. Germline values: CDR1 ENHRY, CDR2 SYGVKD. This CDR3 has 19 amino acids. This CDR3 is CAISDKVTGGSLNHYEQYF. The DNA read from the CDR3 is TGTGCCATCAGTGACAAGGTTACAGGGGGATCACTGAACCATTACGAG.

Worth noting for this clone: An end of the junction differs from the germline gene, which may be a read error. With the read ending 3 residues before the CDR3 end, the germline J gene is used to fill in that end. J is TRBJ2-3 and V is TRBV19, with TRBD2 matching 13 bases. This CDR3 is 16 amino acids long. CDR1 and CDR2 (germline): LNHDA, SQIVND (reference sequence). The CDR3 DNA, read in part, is TGTGCCAGTAGTATAGCAGGACTAGCGGGAGCAGAGACG. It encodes CASSIAGLAGAET. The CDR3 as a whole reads CASSIAGLAGAETQYF.

The sequenced CDR3 bases are TGTGCCAGCAGTGTAGAAGGAAACACC. Amino acid sequence: CASSVEGNT. The complete CDR3 sequence is CASSVEGNTIYF. This rearrangement joins TRBV2 to TRBJ1-3; D is unclear. The CDR3 is cut off 3 residues early in the read; its end comes from the germline J gene. The germline V gene has CDR1 SNHLY and CDR2 FYNNEI. The CDR3 sequence is 12 residues long. Trimming took 4 bases from V and 4 from J, leaving 5 bases between them.

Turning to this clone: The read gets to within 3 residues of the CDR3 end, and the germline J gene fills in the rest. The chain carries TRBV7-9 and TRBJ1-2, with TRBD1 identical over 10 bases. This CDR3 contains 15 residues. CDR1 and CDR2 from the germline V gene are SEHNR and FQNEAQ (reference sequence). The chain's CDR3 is CASSRNGQGGRGYTF. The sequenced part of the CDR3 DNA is TGTGCCAGCAGCCGGAATGGACAGGGGGGACGGGGC. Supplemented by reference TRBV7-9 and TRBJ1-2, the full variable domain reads DTGVSQNPRHKITKRGQNVTFRCDPISEHNRLYWYRQTLGQGPEFLTYFQNEAQLEKSRLLSDRFSAERPKGSFSTLEIQRTEQGDSAMYLCASSRNGQGGRGYTFGSGTRLTVV.

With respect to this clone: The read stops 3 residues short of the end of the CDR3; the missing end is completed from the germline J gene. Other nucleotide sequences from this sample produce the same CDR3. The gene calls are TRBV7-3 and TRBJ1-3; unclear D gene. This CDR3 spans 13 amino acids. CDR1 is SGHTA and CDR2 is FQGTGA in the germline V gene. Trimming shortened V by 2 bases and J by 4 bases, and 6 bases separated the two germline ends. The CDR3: CASSLGRGNTIYF. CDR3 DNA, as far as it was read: TGTGCCAGCAGCTTAGGTCGGGGAAACACC.

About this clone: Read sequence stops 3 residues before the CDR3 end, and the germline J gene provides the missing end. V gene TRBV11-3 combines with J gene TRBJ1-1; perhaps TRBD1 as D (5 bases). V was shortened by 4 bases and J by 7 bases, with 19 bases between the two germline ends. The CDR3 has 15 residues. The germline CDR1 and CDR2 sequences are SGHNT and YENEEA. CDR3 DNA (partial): TGTGCCAGCAGCTCCGCCAGAAGGTCGGGGGGTGAA. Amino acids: CASSSARRSGGE. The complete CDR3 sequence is CASSSARRSGGEAFF.

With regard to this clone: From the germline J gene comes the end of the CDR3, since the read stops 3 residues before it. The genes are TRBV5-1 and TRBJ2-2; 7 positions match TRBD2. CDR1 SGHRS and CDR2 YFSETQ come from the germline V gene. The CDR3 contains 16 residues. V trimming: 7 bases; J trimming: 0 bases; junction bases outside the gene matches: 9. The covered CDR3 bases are TGCGCCAGCGGAAATCGGGGGGTTTCGAACACCGGGGAG. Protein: CASGNRGVSNTGE. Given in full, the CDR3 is CASGNRGVSNTGELFF.